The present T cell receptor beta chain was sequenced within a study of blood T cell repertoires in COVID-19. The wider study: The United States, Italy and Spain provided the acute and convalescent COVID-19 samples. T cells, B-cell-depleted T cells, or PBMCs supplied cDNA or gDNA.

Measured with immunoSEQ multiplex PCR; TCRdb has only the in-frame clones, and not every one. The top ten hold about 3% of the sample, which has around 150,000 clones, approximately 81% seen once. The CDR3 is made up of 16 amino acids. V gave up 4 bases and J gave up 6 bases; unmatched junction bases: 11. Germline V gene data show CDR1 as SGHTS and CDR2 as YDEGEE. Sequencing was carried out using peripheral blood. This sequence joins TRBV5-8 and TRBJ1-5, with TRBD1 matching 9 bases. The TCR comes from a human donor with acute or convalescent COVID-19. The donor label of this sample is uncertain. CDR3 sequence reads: CASSPDGTGSPQPQHF. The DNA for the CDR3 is TGTGCCAGCAGCCCGGACGGGACAGGGTCCCCTCAGCCCCAGCATTTT.